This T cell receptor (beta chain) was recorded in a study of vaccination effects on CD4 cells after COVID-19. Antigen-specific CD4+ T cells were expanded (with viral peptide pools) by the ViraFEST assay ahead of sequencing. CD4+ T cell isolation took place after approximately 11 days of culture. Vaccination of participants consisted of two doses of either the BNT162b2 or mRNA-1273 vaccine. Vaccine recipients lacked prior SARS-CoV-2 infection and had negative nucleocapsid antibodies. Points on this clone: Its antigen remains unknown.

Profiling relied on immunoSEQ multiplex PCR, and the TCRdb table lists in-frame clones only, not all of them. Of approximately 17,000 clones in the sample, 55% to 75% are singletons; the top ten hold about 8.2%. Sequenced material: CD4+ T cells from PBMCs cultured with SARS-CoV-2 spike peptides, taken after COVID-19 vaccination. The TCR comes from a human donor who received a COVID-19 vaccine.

The CDR3 protein is CASSFPTNLLRQGGYNEQFF. The CDR3 DNA sequence: TGTGCCAGCAGTTTCCCTACCAATCTACTCAGGCAGGGGGGGTACAATGAGCAGTTCTTC. The rearrangement joins TRBV28 to TRBJ2-1; D assignment may be TRBD1 or TRBD2 (7 bases each). The CDR3 has 20 residues. Germline CDR1 reads MDHEN; CDR2 reads SYDVKM. Trimming removed 3 bases from V and 4 bases from J, with 28 bases in between.